This T cell receptor (beta chain) derives from a study of T cell changes during pregnancy in multiple sclerosis. Libraries were prepared by immunoSEQ multiplex PCR; TCRdb keeps only in-frame clonotypes and omits some of them. Of about 70,000 clones detected, 90% to 95% appear once; the ten largest clones hold 0.58%. Germline V gene sequence: CDR1 SGHTA, CDR2 FQGNSA. This CDR3 region has 15 residues. The trim removed 3 bases at V and 6 bases at J, leaving 7 bases unmatched. This receptor was obtained from a female donor with multiple sclerosis, enrolled in a pregnancy study. The gene calls are TRBV7-2 and TRBJ2-1; the match to TRBD2 covers 8 bases. This specimen consisted of peripheral blood, obtained in the third trimester of pregnancy. CDR3 sequence reads: CASSLGAGVLNEQFF. The DNA of the CDR3 is TGTGCCAGCAGCTTGGGAGCGGGGGTACTCAATGAGCAGTTCTTC.